One and the same sample provided the 26 T cell receptor beta chains below, sequenced in a study of shared clonotypes between healthy human individuals. The assay was immunoSEQ multiplex PCR, and TCRdb's table has in-frame clones only and misses some. Of 1.5 million to 2.5 million clones in the sample, roughly 94% are singletons; the top ten hold roughly 1%. It was CD45RO-negative cells, positively selected for CCR7, that made up naive CD8 cells, with terminally differentiated effector memory CD45RA+ cells excluded. The specimen sequenced was naive CD8+ T cells sorted from blood. The source of these receptors is a man younger than 35 in good health.

The CDR3 loop is CASSSGLAAADTQYF. The CDR3 coding sequence is TGTGCCAGCAGCTCGGGACTAGCGGCGGCAGATACGCAGTATTTT. The chain carries TRBV5-6 and TRBJ2-3, with TRBD2 matching over 11 bases. The ends lost 3 bases at V and 4 bases at J; junction bases unmatched: 4. This CDR3 has 15 amino acids. The germline V gene encodes CDR1 SGHDT and CDR2 YYEEEE.

For this clone: Other DNA variants within this sample encode the same CDR3. The J gene is TRBJ2-7, the V gene TRBV27, with D perhaps being TRBD1 or TRBD2 (5 bases each). The CDR3 runs 13 residues. The germline CDR1 and CDR2 sequences are MNHEY and SMNVEV (reference sequence). Trimming stripped 5 bases from V and 3 bases from J, with 11 bases between. The CDR3 DNA reads TGTGCCAGCAGTCCTGGGACCAACTACGAGCAGTACTTC. As protein: CASSPGTNYEQYF.

This chain uses TRBV9 with TRBJ2-1, with D perhaps matching TRBD2 (5 bases). V was shortened by 4 bases and J by 7 bases, with 15 bases between the two germline ends. This CDR3 is built from 14 residues. CDR1 and CDR2 from the germline V gene are SGDLS and YYNGEE. The CDR3 sequence: CASSPNDYVNEQFF. In DNA form, the CDR3 reads TGTGCCAGCAGCCCCAACGACTACGTAAATGAGCAGTTCTTC.

This chain joins TRBV15 and TRBJ1-5, with D possibly matching TRBD1 (6 bases). With 0 bases removed from V and 8 bases from J, the gap between germline ends came to 17 bases. This CDR3 contains 16 residues. CDR1 and CDR2 from the germline V gene are LNHNV and YYDKDF (reference sequence). CDR3 nucleotides: TGTGCCACCAGCAGAGATCGAATGCAGGGGTTGGAGCCCCAGCATTTT. Protein sequence: CATSRDRMQGLEPQHF.

The chain employs TRBV10-2 and TRBJ2-5; D may be TRBD2 (6 bases). V gave up 6 bases and J gave up 5 bases, with 10 bases separating them. The germline CDR1 and CDR2 sequences are WSHSY and SAAADI. This CDR3 has 12 residues. The CDR3 loop is CASRDYPETQYF. The CDR3 coding sequence is TGCGCCAGCAGGGACTATCCGGAGACCCAGTACTTC.

The chain recombines TRBV7-6 with TRBJ2-7, with 11 bases identical to TRBD2. J lost 4 bases, V lost 1 base, and 12 bases had no gene match. Germline V gene lookup returns CDR1 SGHVS and CDR2 FNYEAQ. The CDR3 has 18 amino acids. The CDR3 DNA reads TGTGCCAGCAGCTTAGTAGCGGGAGGGCCCATGGGGGTATACGAGCAGTACTTC. This translates into CASSLVAGGPMGVYEQYF.

The genes are TRBV27 and TRBJ2-2, with 8 bases lining up with TRBD2. With V trimmed by 5 bases and J by 7 bases, 6 bases remained unmatched. CDR3 length: 14 amino acids. The V gene's germline CDR1 is MNHEY and CDR2 SMNVEV (reference sequence). CDR3 sequence reads: CASSHSGEGGELFF. For the CDR3, the DNA is TGTGCCAGCAGTCATAGCGGGGAAGGCGGGGAGCTGTTTTTT.

The chain employs TRBV27 and TRBJ1-1; the match to TRBD1 covers 10 bases. J lost 1 base, V lost 6 bases, and 5 bases had no gene match. The CDR3 is 15 amino acids. CDR1 is MNHEY, CDR2 SMNVEV, per germline (reference sequence). The CDR3: CASRLTGGQNTEAFF. Here the CDR3 DNA reads TGTGCCAGCAGGCTGACAGGGGGCCAGAACACTGAAGCTTTCTTT.

This sequence joins TRBV4-2 and TRBJ1-1; TRBD1 is a possible D gene (5 bases). CDR3 size: 15 residues. CDR1 LGHNA and CDR2 YNFKEQ come from the germline V gene. The V and J ends lost 4 bases and 0 bases respectively, with 12 bases between them. Written as DNA, the CDR3 is TGTGCCAGCAGCCCGCGGGAGGGGTTGAACACTGAAGCTTTCTTT. Protein sequence: CASSPREGLNTEAFF.

The chain uses TRBV19 and TRBJ2-7; D is perhaps TRBD1 (5 bases). The CDR3 loop spans 13 amino acids. Germline CDR1 reads LNHDA; CDR2 reads SQIVND (reference sequence). The ends were cut back, 6 bases at V and 5 bases at J, with 14 bases in the middle. The CDR3 protein is CASSTFGAHEQYF. CDR3 nucleotide sequence: TGTGCCAGTAGCACTTTTGGGGCCCACGAGCAGTACTTC.

This clone was observed once. The chain links TRBV11-3 to TRBJ2-2; D gene unclear. Germline V gene lookup returns CDR1 SGHNT and CDR2 YENEEA. V was trimmed by 6 bases and J by 5 bases, leaving 13 bases between them. The CDR3 loop spans 14 amino acids. CDR3 region: CASRRSQGTGELFF. CDR3 sequence (DNA): TGTGCCAGCAGGAGATCCCAAGGAACCGGGGAGCTGTTTTTT.

Worth noting for this clone: The sample holds other DNA sequences that translate to the same CDR3. The chain recombines TRBV9 with TRBJ1-4, with TRBD1 matching over 7 bases. The junction had 3 bases not matched to a gene; V was cut back by 4 bases and J by 0 bases. The germline gives CDR1 SGDLS, CDR2 YYNGEE. The CDR3 length is 15 residues. The CDR3 nucleotides read TGTGCCAGCAGCTCCACAGGGGCAACTAATGAAAAACTGTTTTTT. Its translation: CASSSTGATNEKLFF.

This sequence joins TRBV27 and TRBJ2-2, with D tentatively TRBD1 (6 bases). This CDR3 has 14 amino acids. In germline, CDR1 is MNHEY, CDR2 SMNVEV (reference sequence). V lost 5 bases to trimming and J lost 3 bases, with 10 bases between them. The CDR3 coding sequence is TGTGCCAGCAGTCCCGGACAGTACACCGGGGAGCTGTTTTTT. This codes for CASSPGQYTGELFF.

V and J are TRBV28 and TRBJ1-2; D is uncertain. CDR1 is MDHEN and CDR2 is SYDVKM in the germline V gene. Trimming took off 2 bases at V and 8 bases at J, with 12 bases between the two ends. CDR3 length: 13 residues. The CDR3 loop reads CASSLGRNTGYTF. The CDR3 coding sequence is TGTGCCAGCAGTTTAGGACGCAACACAGGCTACACCTTC.

Details on this clone: Other DNA sequences in the sample encode the same CDR3. The rearrangement uses TRBV30 and TRBJ1-1; D remains ambiguous. The germline V and J ends were trimmed by 2 bases and 5 bases, with 6 bases remaining between them. The CDR3 runs 11 residues. Germline lookup yields CDR1 GTSNPN and CDR2 SVGIG (reference sequence). CDR3 sequence (DNA): TGTGCCTGGAGTTTAGAGACTGAAGCTTTCTTT. This codes for CAWSLETEAFF.

J is TRBJ2-5 and V is TRBV7-9, with D possibly being TRBD1 (5 bases). Deletions cut 5 bases from V and 4 bases from J, with 20 bases between. The germline V gene encodes CDR1 SEHNR and CDR2 FQNEAQ (reference sequence). The CDR3 is 16 residues long. The CDR3 DNA follows: TGTGCCAGCAGCCCTGACGCCCCCAGGGCACTAGAGACCCAGTACTTC. This encodes CASSPDAPRALETQYF.

This chain links TRBV29-1 with TRBJ2-7, with D unresolved. Per germline, CDR1 SQVTM and CDR2 ANQGSEA. Trimming took off 4 bases at V and 4 bases at J, with 11 bases between the two ends. This CDR3 has 12 amino acids. CDR3 sequence reads: CSVVWTGYEQYF. CDR3 DNA sequence: TGCAGCGTTGTTTGGACCGGGTACGAGCAGTACTTC.

V and J are TRBV19 and TRBJ2-2; a possible D gene is TRBD2 (6 bases). Germline CDR1 reads LNHDA; CDR2 reads SQIVND (reference sequence). The CDR3 has 14 amino acids. V dropped 10 bases and J dropped 0 bases, with 12 bases sitting between them. The CDR3 DNA reads as TGTGCCACCACTGGCGGGGCGAACACCGGGGAGCTGTTTTTT. Residues: CATTGGANTGELFF.

The rearrangement links TRBV13 to TRBJ1-1; D is perhaps TRBD1 (6 bases). Trimming cost V 5 bases and J 4 bases, with 17 bases left between them. CDR1 PRHDT and CDR2 FYEKMQ come from the germline V gene (reference sequence). The CDR3 has 15 amino acids. The CDR3 loop is CASSTGGARGTEAFF. The CDR3 nucleotides are TGTGCCAGCAGCACCGGGGGGGCCAGGGGCACTGAAGCTTTCTTT.

The rearrangement uses TRBV11-2 and TRBJ2-7; no clear D gene. V dropped 3 bases and J dropped 6 bases, with 18 bases sitting between them. CDR1 and CDR2 (germline): SGHAT, FQNNGV. This CDR3 region has 15 residues. In DNA form, the CDR3 reads TGTGCCAGCAGCTTTCCGTTTCGGCGATCTGGCGAGCAGTACTTC. This encodes CASSFPFRRSGEQYF. Variable domain in full (rest from reference TRBV11-2 and TRBJ2-7): EAGVAQSPRYKIIEKRQSVAFWCNPISGHATLYWYQQILGQGPKLLIQFQNNGVVDDSQLPKDRFSAERLKGVDSTLKIQPAKLEDSAVYLCASSFPFRRSGEQYFGPGTRLTVT.

The genes are TRBV9 and TRBJ2-7; D call uncertain. Trimming took off 4 bases at V and 6 bases at J, with 14 bases between the two ends. The CDR3 sequence is 13 residues long. Germline CDR1 is SGDLS and CDR2 is YYNGEE. The DNA of the CDR3 is TGTGCCAGCAGCATAATAATAGGTGGCGAGCAGTACTTC. Its protein product is CASSIIIGGEQYF.

The rearrangement uses TRBV11-1 and TRBJ2-4, with D perhaps being TRBD1 or TRBD2 (5 bases each). Trimming took 2 bases from V and 8 from J, leaving 13 bases between them. This CDR3 comprises 14 residues. CDR1 is SGHAT and CDR2 is FQDESV in the germline V gene (reference sequence). The CDR3 DNA follows: TGTGCCAGCAGCTTATGGGGGACCGGGGACATTCAGTACTTC. This encodes CASSLWGTGDIQYF.

This sequence joins TRBV29-1 and TRBJ1-5, with 8 bases aligning to TRBD1. Germline loops: CDR1 SQVTM, CDR2 ANQGSEA. The CDR3 has 17 amino acids. The V segment lost 5 bases and the J segment 1 base; nucleotides outside the gene matches: 13. CDR3 nucleotides: TGCAGCGTTTCCACGTACTTCGACAGGGGAAGCAATCAGCCCCAGCATTTT. Its protein is CSVSTYFDRGSNQPQHF.

The V gene is TRBV10-2, the J gene TRBJ2-7; D not certain. This CDR3 is built from 14 residues. CDR1 is WSHSY, CDR2 SAAADI, per germline. Trimming cost V 3 bases and J 5 bases, with 14 bases left between them. The CDR3 region is CASSETTLDHEQYF. In DNA, the CDR3 is TGCGCCAGCAGTGAAACGACGCTGGACCACGAGCAGTACTTC.

The V and J genes are TRBV7-8 and TRBJ1-1; 9 bases align to TRBD1. The CDR3 runs to 19 residues. CDR1 is SGHVS and CDR2 is FQNEAQ in the germline V gene. Trimming took 5 bases from V and 6 from J; bases not matched to a gene: 22. Here the CDR3 DNA reads TGTGCCAGCAGCCCCATTACCGGGGACAGGGAAAACTGGGGGGCTGAAGCTTTCTTT. Protein product: CASSPITGDRENWGAEAFF.

Points on this clone: A junction boundary mismatches the germline segment, possibly from a read error. The same CDR3 is also encoded by other DNA sequences in this sample. V is TRBV7-3 and J is TRBJ1-1; unclear D gene. The germline gives CDR1 SGHTA, CDR2 FQGTGA. CDR3 length: 13 amino acids. The CDR3 region has the DNA TGTGCCAGCAGTTTAACAGTGAACACTGAAGCTTTCTTT. Translated: CASSLTVNTEAFF.